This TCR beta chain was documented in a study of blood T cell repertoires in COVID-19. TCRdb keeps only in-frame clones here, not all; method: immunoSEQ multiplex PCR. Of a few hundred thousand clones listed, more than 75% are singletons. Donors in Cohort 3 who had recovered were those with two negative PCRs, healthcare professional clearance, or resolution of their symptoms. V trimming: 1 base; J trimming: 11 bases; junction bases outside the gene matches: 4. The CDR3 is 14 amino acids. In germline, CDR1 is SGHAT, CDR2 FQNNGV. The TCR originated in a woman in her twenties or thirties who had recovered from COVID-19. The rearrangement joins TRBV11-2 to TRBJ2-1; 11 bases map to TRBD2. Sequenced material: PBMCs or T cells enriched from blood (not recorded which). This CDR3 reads CASSLGTSGRQQFF. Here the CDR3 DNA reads TGTGCCAGCAGCTTAGGGACTAGCGGGCGGCAGCAGTTCTTC. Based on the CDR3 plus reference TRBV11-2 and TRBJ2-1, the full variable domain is EAGVAQSPRYKIIEKRQSVAFWCNPISGHATLYWYQQILGQGPKLLIQFQNNGVVDDSQLPKDRFSAERLKGVDSTLKIQPAKLEDSAVYLCASSLGTSGRQQFFGPGTRLTVL.